The next 3 T cell receptor beta chains were all read from a single sample in a study of blood T cell repertoires in COVID-19. Assay used: immunoSEQ multiplex PCR; TCRdb lists only in-frame clones, some missing. Here the sample spans about 380,000 clones, 70% to 85% being singletons. Source material: peripheral blood. All receptors derive from a human donor with acute or convalescent COVID-19. The donor label of this sample is uncertain.

V gene TRBV7-9 combines with J gene TRBJ2-7; TRBD1 aligns across 12 bases. Germline CDR1 is SEHNR and CDR2 is FQNEAQ (reference sequence). The CDR3 covers 15 residues. Germline trimming cut 2 bases from V and 5 bases from J; bases unmatched to any gene: 4. The CDR3 sequence: CASSLRGQGAHEQYF. The DNA for the CDR3 is TGTGCCAGCAGCTTAAGGGGACAGGGGGCCCACGAGCAGTACTTC.

The chain uses TRBV19 and TRBJ1-5; 9 bases align to TRBD1. The CDR3 has 14 amino acids. The J segment lost 6 bases and the V segment lost 10 bases, leaving 10 bases of the junction unmatched. Germline lookup yields CDR1 LNHDA and CDR2 SQIVND (reference sequence). The CDR3 is CATGPGQGVQPQHF. CDR3 coding DNA: TGTGCCACCGGTCCGGGACAGGGTGTTCAGCCCCAGCATTTT.

J is TRBJ2-7 and V is TRBV7-9, with D hard to call. This CDR3 contains 14 residues. The V gene lost 5 bases and the J gene lost 4 bases, with 15 bases spanning the gap. Germline V gene sequence: CDR1 SEHNR, CDR2 FQNEAQ (reference sequence). The CDR3 protein is CASSPSAVFYEQYF. CDR3 bases: TGTGCCAGCAGCCCCTCGGCGGTGTTTTACGAGCAGTACTTC.